These 20 T cell receptor beta chains came from one sample sequenced in a study of shared clonotypes between healthy human individuals. This table comes from immunoSEQ multiplex PCR, and its TCRdb copy is limited to in-frame clones, with some not included. Altogether 1.5 million to 1.9 million clones are present, under 99% being singletons, with the ten largest covering about 0.42%. Input material: naive CD4+ T cells sorted from blood. Subset noted: CD45RA+ positively selected. These receptors all stem from a man younger than 45 in good health.

Of note for this clone: Other DNA sequences in this sample translate to the same CDR3. CDR3 residues: CASSLVTSYEQYF. The CDR3, as DNA: TGCGCCAGCAGCTTAGTTACTAGCTACGAGCAGTACTTC. The rearrangement joins TRBV5-1 to TRBJ2-7; D might be TRBD2 (5 bases). V lost 2 bases, J lost 3 bases, and 9 bases lay in between. CDR1 is SGHRS, CDR2 YFSETQ, per germline. CDR3 length: 13 residues.

The rearrangement links TRBV5-6 to TRBJ2-2; D call uncertain. The V gene's germline CDR1 is SGHDT and CDR2 YYEEEE. CDR3 length: 15 residues. Deletions cut 1 base from V and 2 bases from J, with 9 bases between. In DNA form, the CDR3 reads TGTGCCAGCAGCTTGTACCTATACAACACCGGGGAGCTGTTTTTT. It translates to CASSLYLYNTGELFF.

The chain recombines TRBV13 with TRBJ1-1, with D maybe TRBD1 (6 bases). The length of the CDR3 is 18 residues. Looked up from germline, CDR1 is PRHDT and CDR2 is FYEKMQ (reference sequence). V was pared by 1 base and J by 0 bases, with 18 bases between. The DNA of the CDR3 is TGTGCCAGCAGCTTAGTGCAGGGGCGCAACTCCATGAACACTGAAGCTTTCTTT. Protein: CASSLVQGRNSMNTEAFF.

The V call is TRBV7-9, the J call TRBJ2-3; D ambiguous. Germline CDR1 and CDR2: SEHNR and FQNEAQ (reference sequence). CDR3 size: 13 residues. V was cut by 3 bases and J by 2 bases, with 6 bases left in between. DNA of the CDR3: TGTGCCAGCAGCTTGTCATACACAGATACGCAGTATTTT. Protein product: CASSLSYTDTQYF.

This chain joins TRBV10-1 and TRBJ2-1; TRBD1 matches 7 bases. This CDR3 spans 15 amino acids. V dropped 2 bases and J dropped 3; count of bases not matched to a gene: 4. CDR1 is WNHNN and CDR2 is SYGVQD in the germline V gene (reference sequence). The CDR3 region is CASSEKGQDYNEQFF. CDR3 DNA: TGCGCCAGCAGTGAGAAAGGACAGGACTACAATGAGCAGTTCTTC.

The V call is TRBV14, the J call TRBJ1-1, with D maybe TRBD1 (5 bases). Germline values: CDR1 SGHDN, CDR2 FVKESK. The CDR3 has 14 residues. With 5 bases removed from V and 1 base from J, the gap between germline ends came to 11 bases. As DNA, the CDR3 is TGTGCCAGCAGCGACCCGGGGCCGAACACTGAAGCTTTCTTT. Translation gives CASSDPGPNTEAFF.

The chain couples TRBV9 to TRBJ1-1; possible D gene TRBD1, 5 bases. Germline loops: CDR1 SGDLS, CDR2 YYNGEE. V was cut by 3 bases and J by 4 bases, with 13 bases left in between. CDR3 length: 14 residues. DNA for the CDR3: TGTGCCAGCAGCGCGGGACCGCAGGCCACTGAAGCTTTCTTT. Protein sequence: CASSAGPQATEAFF.

This chain links TRBV6-5 with TRBJ2-7; D unclear. This CDR3 spans 14 amino acids. Germline values: CDR1 MNHEY, CDR2 SVGAGI. Trimming took 5 bases from V and 6 from J, leaving 17 bases between them. This CDR3 reads CASSKDRVATEQYF. DNA of the CDR3: TGTGCCAGCAGTAAAGATAGGGTCGCGACCGAGCAGTACTTC.

The chain joins TRBV7-6 to TRBJ2-1; D gene uncertain. Trimming left V 5 bases short and J 9 bases short, with 11 bases between. The germline CDR1 and CDR2 sequences are SGHVS and FNYEAQ. The CDR3 length is 12 residues. The CDR3 loop is CASSPRASEQFF. In nucleotides, the CDR3 is TGTGCCAGCAGCCCCCGGGCCAGTGAGCAGTTCTTC.

The V and J genes are TRBV18 and TRBJ2-7; TRBD1 matches 7 bases. The CDR3 has 16 amino acids. Germline V gene sequence: CDR1 KGHSH, CDR2 LQKENI. With V trimmed by 1 base and J by 0 bases, 6 bases remained unmatched. The CDR3 here is CASSPLDRALSYEQYF. CDR3 in DNA: TGTGCCAGCTCACCACTAGACAGGGCCCTCTCCTACGAGCAGTACTTC.

The chain combines TRBV7-2 with TRBJ1-1, with D possibly matching TRBD1 (6 bases). The germline V gene has CDR1 SGHTA and CDR2 FQGNSA. V was pared by 5 bases and J by 6 bases, with 10 bases between. This CDR3 is built from 12 residues. The CDR3, as DNA: TGTGCCAGCAGCAGCAGGGGCGCTGAAGCTTTCTTT. It specifies CASSSRGAEAFF.

The chain employs TRBV7-3 and TRBJ2-2; the D gene could be TRBD1 or TRBD2 (5 bases each). V shed 4 bases and J shed 5 bases, with 14 bases lying between them. CDR1 SGHTA and CDR2 FQGTGA come from the germline V gene. This CDR3 region has 15 residues. This CDR3 reads CASSSGPLKTGELFF. In nucleotides, the CDR3 is TGTGCCAGCAGCTCGGGACCGCTGAAAACCGGGGAGCTGTTTTTT. Filled out from reference TRBV7-3 and TRBJ2-2, the complete variable domain reads GAGVSQTPSNKVTEKGKYVELRCDPISGHTALYWYRQSLGQGPEFLIYFQGTGAADDSGLPNDRFFAVRPEGSVSTLKIQRTERGDSAVYLCASSSGPLKTGELFFGEGSRLTVL.

The chain couples TRBV18 to TRBJ1-1, with D perhaps matching TRBD1 (5 bases). The germline V gene has CDR1 KGHSH and CDR2 LQKENI. The germline V and J ends were trimmed by 0 bases and 1 base, with 12 bases remaining between them. CDR3 length equals 16 residues. As DNA, the CDR3 is TGTGCCAGCTCACCACCGGGGAGACAGAGGAACACTGAAGCTTTCTTT. It encodes CASSPPGRQRNTEAFF.

This sequence joins TRBV10-3 and TRBJ2-3, with TRBD2 identical over 10 bases. The CDR3 runs to 14 residues. CDR1 is ENHRY, CDR2 SYGVKD, per germline. The trim removed 2 bases at V and 14 bases at J, leaving 10 bases unmatched. For the CDR3, the DNA is TGTGCCATCAGTGAGGGGACTAGCGTACCCCCCCGGTATTTT. Amino acids: CAISEGTSVPPRYF.

The chain employs TRBV18 and TRBJ2-7; 9 bases are shared with TRBD2. There are 18 residues in the CDR3. After removal of 3 bases from V and 2 bases from J, the junction contained 14 bases not matched to a gene. Germline V lookup: CDR1 KGHSH, CDR2 LQKENI. The CDR3, as DNA: TGTGCCAGCTCACCCACCGCGATACCCCTAGCGGGAACCTACGAGCAGTACTTC. It is translated as CASSPTAIPLAGTYEQYF.

This chain joins TRBV18 and TRBJ1-1, with TRBD1 identical over 8 bases. Germline CDR1 and CDR2: KGHSH and LQKENI. The CDR3 consists of 14 residues. V was pared by 3 bases and J by 4 bases, with 4 bases of the junction left unmatched. The CDR3 region has the DNA TGTGCCAGCTCACCGCGAGGACAGGGCACTGAAGCTTTCTTT. This codes for CASSPRGQGTEAFF. Together with reference TRBV18 and TRBJ1-1, the CDR3 gives the full variable domain: NAGVMQNPRHLVRRRGQEARLRCSPMKGHSHVYWYRQLPEEGLKFMVYLQKENIIDESGMPKERFSAEFPKEGPSILRIQQVVRGDSAAYFCASSPRGQGTEAFFGQGTRLTVV.

The chain combines TRBV5-1 with TRBJ1-1; D remains unclear. The CDR3 totals 14 residues. Germline CDR1 is SGHRS and CDR2 is YFSETQ. V was clipped by 4 bases and J by 0 bases, with 10 bases between them. CDR3 DNA: TGCGCCAGCAGCGAGGCGTACATGAACACTGAAGCTTTCTTT. It translates to CASSEAYMNTEAFF.

CDR3 sequence (DNA): TGCACCAGCAGCCCCCCAGCGGGACGACTGTACGAGCAGTACTTC. This codes for CTSSPPAGRLYEQYF. The V and J genes are TRBV1 and TRBJ2-7; the table's D call, TRBD2, was not checked against the DNA. TRBV1 is listed as a pseudogene. The CDR3 runs to 15 residues.

The chain combines TRBV5-1 with TRBJ2-3; 12 bases line up with TRBD2. The trim removed 7 bases at V and 2 bases at J, leaving 5 bases unmatched. Germline V gene sequence: CDR1 SGHRS, CDR2 YFSETQ. The CDR3 covers 15 residues. CDR3 sequence: CASSGTSGLTDTQYF. CDR3 DNA sequence: TGCGCCAGCTCCGGGACTAGCGGGCTCACAGATACGCAGTATTTT.

The chain is built from TRBV5-5 and TRBJ2-5, with 9 bases identical to TRBD1. Germline trimming cut 1 base from V and 5 bases from J; bases unmatched to any gene: 12. Germline CDR1 is SGHKS and CDR2 is YYEKEE (reference sequence). The CDR3 runs to 17 residues. Here the CDR3 reads CASSLIRGTGGGETQYF. The CDR3 DNA reads as TGTGCCAGCAGCTTGATAAGAGGAACAGGGGGCGGGGAGACCCAGTACTTC.